The 17 T cell receptor beta chains presented below share a single source sample, sequenced in a study of T-cell reconstitution after alpha-beta-depleted transplantation in children (dated by TCRdb to about 2016). Libraries came from PCR. TCRdb lists the instrument as Illumina HiSeq 2500. TCR libraries were prepared with molecular barcoding, using unique molecular identifiers to normalize TCRbeta repertoire quantification. The public sequencing data were trimmed at Q25 with fastp and processed into clonotypes with MiXCR by TCRdb, which kept only in-frame beta chains. Records with the same CDR3 protein are collapsed into one entry carrying the most frequent genes and DNA. In all, the sample holds some 840,000 distinct CDR3 sequences, and 15% to 20% of those were seen once. In total, the top ten clones hold 5% of the sample. The treatment or condition label, as the study defines it: allogeneic hematopoietic cell transplantation with graft depleted of TCRalphabeta T cells and CD19 B cells.

The sample consisted of PBMCs, mostly from graft donor cells, taken 360 days after TCRalphabeta/CD19-depleted stem cell transplant. The receptors originated from a male patient younger than 18 who had a stem cell transplant for acute lymphoblastic leukemia, so the T cells may come from the graft donor.

In its sample, this clonotype was seen many times. V usage is TRBV11-2 and J usage is TRBJ2-7, with TRBD2 matching 9 bases. CDR3 size: 13 residues. V lost 1 base to trimming and J lost 12 bases; unmatched junction nucleotides: 7. The V gene's germline CDR1 is SGHAT and CDR2 FQNNGV. Here the CDR3 reads CASSLGHSGSLYF. As DNA, the CDR3 is TGTGCCAGCAGCTTAGGACATAGCGGGAGTTTGTACTTC.

This clonotype was recorded at least ten times. V and J are TRBV29-1 and TRBJ2-1, with 11 nucleotides matching TRBD2. The CDR3 contains 18 residues. V was pared by 4 bases and J by 2 bases, with 13 bases of the junction left unmatched. Germline CDR1 is SQVTM and CDR2 is ANQGSEA. The CDR3 is CSVALRAPGLAAYNEQFF. The CDR3 DNA sequence: TGCAGCGTTGCCCTCAGGGCTCCGGGACTAGCGGCCTACAATGAGCAGTTCTTC.

There are a few counts of this clonotype. The rearrangement links TRBV12-3 or TRBV12-4 to TRBJ2-2, with 10 bases matching TRBD1. This CDR3 is 19 amino acids long. The V and J ends lost 6 bases and 6 bases, in that order; junction bases with no gene match: 19. The CDR3 DNA reads TGTGCCAGCAGCCCCCCGCTCCCGGGGACAGGGGTGCAACCCGGGGAGCTGTTTTTT. Residues: CASSPPLPGTGVQPGELFF.

In its sample, this clonotype was seen many times. This sequence joins TRBV12-3 or TRBV12-4 and TRBJ2-7; D is ambiguous. V lost 4 bases to trimming and J lost 3 bases, with 7 bases between them. CDR3 size: 12 residues. CDR3 sequence reads: CASSSSFYEQYF. CDR3 DNA: TGTGCCAGCAGTTCTTCATTCTACGAGCAGTACTTC.

This clonotype was observed many times. The V and J genes are TRBV21-1 and TRBJ2-1; TRBD2 reflects the table's D call only, with no check against the DNA. TRBV21-1 is termed a pseudogene. The CDR3 has 17 amino acids. The CDR3 spells CASSKEGGAGGDNEQFF. CDR3 sequence (DNA): TGTGCCAGCAGCAAAGAGGGCGGAGCGGGAGGGGACAATGAGCAGTTCTTC.

This clonotype turned up a few times. The gene calls are TRBV12-3 or TRBV12-4 and TRBJ2-7; tentatively, D is TRBD2 (6 bases). The CDR3 length is 14 residues. V was pared by 3 bases and J by 2 bases, with 11 bases between. The CDR3 here is CASSFGTRPYEQYF. The CDR3 DNA follows: TGTGCCAGCAGTTTCGGGACTCGGCCCTACGAGCAGTACTTC.

In this sample, this clonotype turned up many times. The CDR3 DNA follows: TGCGCCAGCAGCTCCACAGGGCTCGAGCAGTACTTC. It yields the protein CASSSTGLEQYF. The J gene is TRBJ2-7, the V gene TRBV5-1; D is possibly TRBD1 (6 bases). CDR1 is SGHRS, CDR2 YFSETQ, per germline. Trimming pared 3 bases from V and 6 bases from J, leaving 10 bases between. The CDR3 has 12 amino acids.

This clonotype has just a few counts. This sequence joins TRBV7-3 and TRBJ2-2; 8 bases are a match to TRBD1. This CDR3 has 14 amino acids. Trimming at V came to 8 bases and at J to 4 bases, leaving 6 bases not matched to a gene. Looked up from germline, CDR1 is SGHTA and CDR2 is FQGTGA. CDR3 coding DNA: TGTGCCAGCTCCGGCCAGGGGGCCACCGGGGAGCTGTTTTTT. The encoded protein is CASSGQGATGELFF.

Details on this clonotype: The conserved phenylalanine or tryptophan is not found at the CDR3 terminus, so this likely reflects a read error. The V call is TRBV11-2, the J call TRBJ2-7; weak D call: TRBD2 (5 bases). Germline V gene lookup returns CDR1 SGHAT and CDR2 FQNNGV. Deletions cut 4 bases from V and 4 bases from J, with 20 bases between. This CDR3 comprises 16 residues. The CDR3 protein is CASSSLRGRSDYEQYL. DNA for the CDR3: TGTGCCAGCAGCTCGCTTCGGGGTCGGAGTGATTACGAGCAGTACCTC.

In this sample, this clonotype turned up a few times. The chain links TRBV24-1 to TRBJ2-2; D gene uncertain. CDR1 and CDR2 (germline): KGHDR, SFDVKD. Trimming removed 0 bases from V and 4 bases from J, with 8 bases in between. This CDR3 spans 15 amino acids. In DNA form, the CDR3 reads TGTGCCACCAGTGATTTGGTACATGCCACCGGGGAGCTGTTTTTT. Protein: CATSDLVHATGELFF.

This clonotype was detected only a few times. The V and J genes are TRBV20-1 and TRBJ2-7, with 11 bases aligning to TRBD2. The CDR3 has 15 residues. The trim removed 0 bases at V and 1 base at J, leaving 2 bases unmatched. Germline assignment: CDR1 DFQATT and CDR2 SNEGSKA (reference sequence). The DNA of the CDR3 is TGCAGTGCTAGAGATCTAGCGGGAGGATCCTACGAGCAGTACTTC. Encoded protein: CSARDLAGGSYEQYF.

This clonotype has more than one count but fewer than ten. The chain links TRBV4-1 to TRBJ2-1; TRBD2 aligns across 9 bases. This CDR3 has 15 residues. The junction had 5 bases not matched to a gene; V was cut back by 2 bases and J by 6 bases. CDR1 and CDR2 from the germline V gene are MGHRA and YSYEKL. The chain's CDR3 is CASSQIAGVPNEQFF. The CDR3 nucleotides are TGCGCCAGCAGCCAAATAGCGGGAGTCCCCAATGAGCAGTTCTTC.

This chain links TRBV27 with TRBJ2-7; perhaps TRBD2 as D (6 bases). The CDR3 consists of 15 residues. Germline lookup yields CDR1 MNHEY and CDR2 SMNVEV (reference sequence). The V end was cut by 2 bases, the J end by 2 bases, with 13 bases between. The CDR3 loop reads CASSLRPGLPYEQYF. CDR3 nucleotide sequence: TGTGCCAGCAGTTTACGCCCGGGACTTCCCTACGAGCAGTACTTC.

The J gene is TRBJ2-6, the V gene TRBV18; D uncertain. Germline V gives CDR1 KGHSH, CDR2 LQKENI. The CDR3 spans 18 residues. Deletions cut 1 base from V and 0 bases from J, with 13 bases between. CDR3 loop: CASSPRVQSYSGANVLTF. CDR3 nucleotides: TGTGCCAGCTCACCACGTGTACAGTCCTACTCTGGGGCCAACGTCCTGACTTTC.

J is TRBJ1-5 and V is TRBV7-2; the D gene is possibly TRBD1 (6 bases). V lost 0 bases to trimming and J lost 2 bases, with 14 bases between them. CDR1 and CDR2 (germline): SGHTA, FQGNSA. This CDR3 is built from 17 residues. CDR3 bases: TGTGCCAGCAGCTTAGCGGGGCAGGGGAGGGGCAATCAGCCCCAGCATTTT. Protein product: CASSLAGQGRGNQPQHF.

This clonotype was seen a handful of times. The chain joins TRBV12-3 or TRBV12-4 to TRBJ2-1; TRBD2 is a possible D gene (6 bases). The CDR3 covers 15 residues. Trimming left V 6 bases short and J 6 bases short, with 18 bases between. CDR3 loop: CASREGRPGRNEQFF. DNA of the CDR3: TGTGCCAGCAGGGAGGGCCGCCCAGGTCGCAATGAGCAGTTCTTC.

The sample holds a few counts of this clonotype. This chain joins TRBV5-1 and TRBJ2-2; TRBD2 matches 9 bases. CDR1 SGHRS and CDR2 YFSETQ come from the germline V gene. J was trimmed by 4 bases and V by 7 bases; bases with no gene match: 8. This CDR3 is built from 15 residues. The DNA of the CDR3 is TGCGCCAGCCGGGTGACTAGCGGCGGCACCGGGGAGCTGTTTTTT. It translates to CASRVTSGGTGELFF. Complete variable domain (other parts from reference TRBV5-1 and TRBJ2-2): KAGVTQTPRYLIKTRGQQVTLSCSPISGHRSVSWYQQTPGQGLQFLFEYFSETQRNKGNFPGRFSGRQFSNSRSEMNVSTLELGDSALYLCASRVTSGGTGELFFGEGSRLTVL.